This entry describes one T cell receptor beta chain. Antigen specificity is unknown. Both 60 Vbeta primers and 13 Jbeta primers went into the PCR. Sequenced by immunoSEQ multiplex PCR; TCRdb stores in-frame clones only, minus some. The sample yields about 190,000 clones, over 75% seen once. This entry comes from a study of cytomegalovirus exposure and HLA in healthy donors. Whole-study findings and limits: Immune exposure information comprised only CMV serostatus. Most likely, a cluster of highly shared sequence variants arose as a sequencing artifact. A later analysis linked about 17,000 TCR beta sequences to HLA alleles at 0.05 false discovery rate.

Germline lookup yields CDR1 MRHNA and CDR2 SNTAGT. J lost 4 bases, V lost 5 bases, and 4 bases had no gene match. The CDR3 has 14 residues. The rearrangement links TRBV6-4 to TRBJ2-2; 7 bases match TRBD1. Material: PBMCs. This TCR derives from a man aged 18-30 years in good health and CMV-seronegative. DNA of the CDR3: TGTGCCAGCAGTTCCGACAGGGCCACCGGGGAGCTGTTTTTT. Translated, it gives CASSSDRATGELFF.